Presented here are 28 T cell receptor beta chains from one specimen sequenced in a study of control samples from healthy donors and cancer patients. Using immunoSEQ multiplex PCR, the repertoire was profiled, and TCRdb retains in-frame clones only, with some absent. The top ten hold approximately 14% of the sample, which has roughly 100,000 clones, 70% to 90% seen once. Sequenced sample: blood. All receptors come from a man under 40 in good health.

CDR3 in amino acids: CASSLAATGGLGYTF. CDR3 DNA sequence: TGTGCCAGCAGTTTAGCTGCGACAGGGGGCTTGGGCTACACCTTC. The chain has TRBV27 and TRBJ1-2; TRBD1 matches at 10 bases. V lost 2 bases to trimming and J lost 8 bases; unmatched junction nucleotides: 8. The CDR3 runs to 15 residues. Germline loops: CDR1 MNHEY, CDR2 SMNVEV (reference sequence).

The rearrangement links TRBV4-1 to TRBJ2-2; 9 nucleotides line up with TRBD2. The junction had 1 base not matched to a gene; V was cut back by 1 base and J by 1 base. The CDR3 runs to 16 residues. Germline CDR1 reads MGHRA; CDR2 reads YSYEKL. The CDR3 sequence is CASSQVLAGNTGELFF. The CDR3 region has the DNA TGCGCCAGCAGCCAAGTACTAGCGGGGAACACCGGGGAGCTGTTTTTT.

V is TRBV27 and J is TRBJ2-3; D gene ambiguous. V was cut by 3 bases and J by 4 bases, with 14 bases left in between. The CDR3 spans 15 residues. CDR1 and CDR2 (germline): MNHEY, SMNVEV (reference sequence). The CDR3 DNA follows: TGTGCCAGCAGTTTCTCCCGGGTAGGGCCAGATACGCAGTATTTT. Its protein product is CASSFSRVGPDTQYF.

The chain employs TRBV19 and TRBJ2-2; 7 nucleotides line up with TRBD2. Looked up from germline, CDR1 is LNHDA and CDR2 is SQIVND (reference sequence). The CDR3 has 12 residues. The CDR3 nucleotides are TGTCTATCTAGCGGAGGATCCGGGGAGCTGTTTTTT. It is translated as CLSSGGSGELFF.

The V gene is TRBV6-5, the J gene TRBJ2-5; D remains ambiguous. This CDR3 has 13 amino acids. Per the germline V gene, CDR1 is MNHEY and CDR2 is SVGAGI. The V end lost 9 bases, the J end lost 9 bases, and 20 bases lay between the germline ends. The CDR3 DNA follows: TGTGCCAGTCCCTATGGACCCGATCGGCCCCAGTACTTC. Translation gives CASPYGPDRPQYF.

The chain is built from TRBV10-1 and TRBJ2-1; D gene unclear. Germline-derived CDR1 and CDR2 are WNHNN and SYGVQD (reference sequence). There are 14 residues in the CDR3. The V end was cut by 4 bases, the J end by 0 bases, with 7 bases between. This CDR3 reads CASSGPSSYNEQFF. In DNA, the CDR3 is TGCGCCAGCAGTGGGCCGAGCTCCTACAATGAGCAGTTCTTC.

This CDR3 is CASSFRAGATYEQYF. The CDR3 region has the DNA TGTGCCAGCAGCTTTAGGGCGGGAGCTACCTACGAGCAGTACTTC. The rearrangement joins TRBV7-9 to TRBJ2-7; 7 positions agree with TRBD2. The CDR3 sequence is 15 residues long. The germline gives CDR1 SEHNR, CDR2 FQNEAQ (reference sequence). V shed 3 bases, J shed 2 bases, and the junction held 7 bases outside the gene matches.

This chain links TRBV7-9 with TRBJ1-2; 8 nucleotides align to TRBD1. Germline CDR1 reads SEHNR; CDR2 reads FQNEAQ (reference sequence). The CDR3 spans 15 residues. J gave up 7 bases and V 5 bases, and 12 bases lay outside the gene matches. The CDR3 spells CASSANTGGSGGYTF. Written as DNA, the CDR3 is TGTGCCAGCAGCGCCAATACAGGGGGGTCTGGTGGCTACACCTTC.

This clone showed up just a few times. The rearrangement joins TRBV2 to TRBJ2-7; 8 bases line up with TRBD1. Germline lookup yields CDR1 SNHLY and CDR2 FYNNEI. After removal of 6 bases from V and 6 bases from J, the junction contained 7 bases not matched to a gene. The CDR3 totals 13 residues. The CDR3 loop reads CASSADREAEQYF. The CDR3 region has the DNA TGTGCCAGCAGCGCGGACAGGGAGGCCGAGCAGTACTTC.

The chain combines TRBV30 with TRBJ1-5; D gene unclear. The CDR3 sequence is 12 residues long. The ends were cut back, 5 bases at V and 3 bases at J, with 8 bases in the middle. CDR1 GTSNPN and CDR2 SVGIG come from the germline V gene (reference sequence). CDR3 protein: CAWDRYNQPQHF. The CDR3 coding sequence is TGTGCCTGGGACCGCTACAATCAGCCCCAGCATTTT.

This rearrangement joins TRBV28 to TRBJ1-5, with D unclear. The germline gives CDR1 MDHEN, CDR2 SYDVKM. V was cut by 8 bases and J by 0 bases, with 5 bases left in between. The CDR3 length is 12 residues. The CDR3 DNA reads TGTGCCAGCGGGGTTAGCAATCAGCCCCAGCATTTT. Translation: CASGVSNQPQHF.

This chain connects TRBV19 to TRBJ2-1, with D perhaps given as TRBD1 or TRBD2 (5 bases each). CDR1 and CDR2 from the germline V gene are LNHDA and SQIVND (reference sequence). Between the trimmed V and J ends, which lost 5 bases and 9 bases, there was a span of 14 bases. This CDR3 is 13 amino acids long. In DNA, the CDR3 is TGTGCCAGTAGTCCGGGACCGGGCATTGAGCAGTTCTTC. Amino acid sequence: CASSPGPGIEQFF. Full variable domain (remainder filled in from reference TRBV19 and TRBJ2-1): DGGITQSPKYLFRKEGQNVTLSCEQNLNHDAMYWYRQDPGQGLRLIYYSQIVNDFQKGDIAEGYSVSREKKESFPLTVTSAQKNPTAFYLCASSPGPGIEQFFGPGTRLTVL.

V gene TRBV7-2 combines with J gene TRBJ2-2; D is tentatively TRBD1 or TRBD2 (5 bases each). The CDR3 spans 15 residues. Germline-derived CDR1 and CDR2 are SGHTA and FQGNSA. With 4 bases removed from V and 6 bases from J, the gap between germline ends came to 15 bases. The CDR3 region is CASSSGPGVSGELFF. Written as DNA, the CDR3 is TGTGCCAGCAGCTCGGGGCCCGGAGTATCCGGGGAGCTGTTTTTT. The full variable domain, completed using reference TRBV7-2 and TRBJ2-2, is GAGVSQSPSNKVTEKGKDVELRCDPISGHTALYWYRQSLGQGLEFLIYFQGNSAPDKSGLPSDRFSAERTGGSVSTLTIQRTQQEDSAVYLCASSSGPGVSGELFFGEGSRLTVL.

The chain links TRBV7-6 to TRBJ2-7; 10 positions agree with TRBD1. Per the germline V gene, CDR1 is SGHVS and CDR2 is FNYEAQ. The CDR3 has 15 residues. J gave up 5 bases and V 3 bases, and 7 bases lay outside the gene matches. The DNA of the CDR3 is TGTGCCAGCAGCTTTGGGACAGGGGTAGGTGACGAGCAGTACTTC. Its protein product is CASSFGTGVGDEQYF.

This clone was recorded once. The chain combines TRBV19 with TRBJ2-5; the match to TRBD1 covers 9 bases. CDR3 length equals 14 residues. CDR1 is LNHDA and CDR2 is SQIVND in the germline V gene (reference sequence). The V gene end was trimmed by 4 bases and the J gene end by 4 bases; junction bases not matched to a gene: 4. CDR3 region: CASSNRGRGETQYF. CDR3 DNA: TGTGCCAGTAGTAACAGGGGGCGCGGAGAGACCCAGTACTTC.

This clone was seen a single time. The chain has TRBV19 and TRBJ2-3; D not certain. CDR3 size: 15 residues. V was shortened by 3 bases and J by 2 bases, with 12 bases between the two germline ends. Germline CDR1 and CDR2: LNHDA and SQIVND (reference sequence). Here the CDR3 DNA reads TGTGCCAGTAGTATTTCCGAGCGACTCACAGATACGCAGTATTTT. Protein: CASSISERLTDTQYF.

This rearrangement joins TRBV5-1 to TRBJ2-1; 9 positions agree with TRBD2. CDR1 is SGHRS and CDR2 is YFSETQ in the germline V gene. J was trimmed by 0 bases and V by 1 base; bases with no gene match: 11. The CDR3 has 19 amino acids. CDR3 nucleotide sequence: TGCGCCAGCAGCTTGAATCCAGCTAGCGGGATGAGCTCCTACAATGAGCAGTTCTTC. It is translated as CASSLNPASGMSSYNEQFF.

The rearrangement links TRBV4-2 to TRBJ2-7; D might be TRBD2 (5 bases). Looked up from germline, CDR1 is LGHNA and CDR2 is YNFKEQ. Trimming took 0 bases from V and 2 from J, leaving 14 bases between them. This CDR3 spans 16 amino acids. CDR3 protein: CASSQDRDLVAYEQYF. DNA of the CDR3: TGTGCCAGCAGCCAAGATCGGGATTTGGTGGCCTACGAGCAGTACTTC.

The chain uses TRBV3-1 (or the pseudogene TRBV3-2) and TRBJ2-1; D unresolved. CDR1 and CDR2 (germline): LGHDT, YNNKEL (reference sequence). The CDR3 runs 11 residues. V was trimmed by 6 bases and J by 12 bases, leaving 12 bases between them. The CDR3 nucleotides are TGTGCCAGCAGGCATAGCACCACGCAGTTCTTC. Protein product: CASRHSTTQFF.

A single count supports this clone. The CDR3 nucleotides are TGTGCCACCAGCACGAGTCGGGGAACTAGCGGGAGCCTTGAGCAGTACTTC. It specifies CATSTSRGTSGSLEQYF. The chain joins TRBV15 to TRBJ2-7; 11 bases line up with TRBD2. Germline CDR1 LNHNV, CDR2 YYDKDF (reference sequence). Unmatched junction bases numbered 15, after V lost 4 bases and J lost 7 bases. This CDR3 is built from 17 residues.

In this sample, this clone turned up a few times. V usage is TRBV27 and J usage is TRBJ2-7, with D perhaps matching TRBD1 (7 bases). V dropped 0 bases and J dropped 3 bases, with 15 bases sitting between them. From germline, CDR1 is MNHEY and CDR2 SMNVEV (reference sequence). The CDR3 consists of 16 residues. CDR3 in DNA: TGTGCCAGCAGTTTATCCAGGGGGGCGGTGAACTACGAGCAGTACTTC. Residues: CASSLSRGAVNYEQYF.

In this sample, this clone turned up once. The CDR3 region is CASSLDGFGEYEQYF. In DNA, the CDR3 is TGTGCCAGCAGCTTGGATGGGTTTGGAGAGTACGAGCAGTACTTC. The chain recombines TRBV5-4 with TRBJ2-7; no clear D. This CDR3 has 15 amino acids. Germline loops: CDR1 SGHNT, CDR2 YYREEE (reference sequence). V dropped 0 bases and J dropped 4 bases, with 14 bases sitting between them.

V gene TRBV14 combines with J gene TRBJ1-3; D gene uncertain. Germline values: CDR1 SGHDN, CDR2 FVKESK. The CDR3 consists of 15 residues. The V and J ends lost 4 bases and 4 bases respectively, with 14 bases between them. The CDR3 region has the DNA TGTGCCAGCAGCCCCCGAGGACCGATCGGAAACACCATATATTTT. Its translation: CASSPRGPIGNTIYF.

The chain links TRBV4-3 to TRBJ2-7; a possible D gene is TRBD1 (7 bases). Germline loops: CDR1 LGHNA, CDR2 YSLEER. The CDR3 runs to 17 residues. V lost 3 bases and J 5 bases, leaving 23 bases between the germline ends. The CDR3, as DNA: TGCGCCAGCAGCCACCGTAGGGGCGGGAAACAGGGGAACGAGCAGTACTTC. Translating it yields CASSHRRGGKQGNEQYF.

CDR3 in DNA: TGTGCCATCAGTGAGTCGGGGATAACCTACGAGCAGTACTTC. This encodes CAISESGITYEQYF. This sequence joins TRBV10-3 and TRBJ2-7; D is ambiguous. The CDR3 is 14 amino acids. Trimming stripped 0 bases from V and 2 bases from J, with 8 bases between. CDR1 is ENHRY and CDR2 is SYGVKD in the germline V gene.

J is TRBJ2-3 and V is TRBV27; maybe TRBD2 (5 bases). The ends were cut back, 4 bases at V and 0 bases at J, with 11 bases in the middle. Germline CDR1 is MNHEY and CDR2 is SMNVEV (reference sequence). The CDR3 sequence is 15 residues long. CDR3 sequence (DNA): TGTGCCAGCAGTTACTCGGGAACTAGCACAGATACGCAGTATTTT. Its protein product is CASSYSGTSTDTQYF.

The sample holds one count of this clone. This sequence joins TRBV7-3 and TRBJ2-7, with D possibly matching TRBD1 (6 bases). The CDR3 spans 18 residues. From germline, CDR1 is SGHTA and CDR2 FQGTGA. V was pared by 5 bases and J by 5 bases, with 28 bases between. The CDR3, as DNA: TGTGCCAGCAGCCATACATATGGACAGTACATGGTTTGCAACGAGCAGTACTTC. This gives the protein CASSHTYGQYMVCNEQYF. Together with reference TRBV7-3 and TRBJ2-7, the CDR3 gives the full variable domain: GAGVSQTPSNKVTEKGKYVELRCDPISGHTALYWYRQSLGQGPEFLIYFQGTGAADDSGLPNDRFFAVRPEGSVSTLKIQRTERGDSAVYLCASSHTYGQYMVCNEQYFGPGTRLTVT.

CDR3 amino acids: CASSEARTYEQYF. CDR3 in DNA: TGTGCCAGCAGTGAAGCGAGGACCTACGAGCAGTACTTC. This chain joins TRBV6-1 and TRBJ2-7; no clear D gene. The V end lost 0 bases, the J end lost 2 bases, and 5 bases lay between the germline ends. The CDR3 is made up of 13 amino acids. The germline V gene encodes CDR1 MNHNS and CDR2 SASEGT.